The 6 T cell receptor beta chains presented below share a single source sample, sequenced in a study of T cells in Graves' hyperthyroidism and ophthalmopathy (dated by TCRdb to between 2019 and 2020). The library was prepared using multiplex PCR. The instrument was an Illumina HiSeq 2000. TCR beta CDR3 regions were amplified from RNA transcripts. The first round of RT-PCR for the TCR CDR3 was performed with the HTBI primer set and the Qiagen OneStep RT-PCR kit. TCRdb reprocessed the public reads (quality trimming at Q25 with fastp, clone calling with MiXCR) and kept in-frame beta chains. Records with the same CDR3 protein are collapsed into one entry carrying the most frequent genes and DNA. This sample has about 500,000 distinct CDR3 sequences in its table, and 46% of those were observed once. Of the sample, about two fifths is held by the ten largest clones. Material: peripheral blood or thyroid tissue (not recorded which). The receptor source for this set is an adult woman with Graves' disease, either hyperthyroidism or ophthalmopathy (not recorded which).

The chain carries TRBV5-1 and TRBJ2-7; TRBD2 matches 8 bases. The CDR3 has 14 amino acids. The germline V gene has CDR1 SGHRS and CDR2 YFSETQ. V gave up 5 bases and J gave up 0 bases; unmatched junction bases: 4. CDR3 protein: CASRFSGVSYEQYF. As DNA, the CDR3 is TGCGCCAGCAGGTTTAGCGGGGTCTCCTACGAGCAGTACTTC.

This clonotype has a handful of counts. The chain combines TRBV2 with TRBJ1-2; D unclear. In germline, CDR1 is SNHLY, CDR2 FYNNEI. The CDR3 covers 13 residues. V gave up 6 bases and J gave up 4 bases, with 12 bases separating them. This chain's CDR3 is CASRTVQIYGYTF. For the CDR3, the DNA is TGTGCCAGCAGAACCGTACAGATCTATGGCTACACCTTC.

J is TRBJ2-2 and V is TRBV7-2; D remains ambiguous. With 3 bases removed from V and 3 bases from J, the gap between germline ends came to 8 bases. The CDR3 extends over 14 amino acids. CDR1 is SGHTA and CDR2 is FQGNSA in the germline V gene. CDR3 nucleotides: TGTGCCAGCAGCTTCCTCATTCACACCGGGGAGCTGTTTTTT. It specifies CASSFLIHTGELFF.

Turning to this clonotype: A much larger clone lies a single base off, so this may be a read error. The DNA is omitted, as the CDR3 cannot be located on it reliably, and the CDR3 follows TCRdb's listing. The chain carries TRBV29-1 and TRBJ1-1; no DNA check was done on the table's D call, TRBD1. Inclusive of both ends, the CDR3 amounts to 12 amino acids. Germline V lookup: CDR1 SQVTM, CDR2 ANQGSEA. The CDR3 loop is CSVWGEGTEALF.

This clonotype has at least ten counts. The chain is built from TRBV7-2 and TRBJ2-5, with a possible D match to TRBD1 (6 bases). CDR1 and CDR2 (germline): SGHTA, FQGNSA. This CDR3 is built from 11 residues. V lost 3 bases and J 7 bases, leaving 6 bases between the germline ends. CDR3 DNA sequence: TGTGCCAGCAGCTTGACAGGGACCCAGTACTTC. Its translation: CASSLTGTQYF.

CDR3 residues: CASGLAWETQYF. DNA of the CDR3: TGTGCCAGCGGACTGGCGTGGGAGACCCAGTACTTC. The chain joins TRBV2 to TRBJ2-5, with D perhaps TRBD2 (5 bases). V dropped 8 bases and J dropped 5 bases, with 12 bases sitting between them. The CDR3 loop spans 12 amino acids. Germline CDR1 SNHLY, CDR2 FYNNEI.